The rows below give T cell receptor beta chains drawn from one sample of a study of blood T cell repertoires in COVID-19. Here immunoSEQ multiplex PCR was the method, and the copy in TCRdb shows in-frame clones only, minus some. Here the sample spans about 76,000 clones, 80% to 95% being singletons. The sequencing sample was made of peripheral blood. The source of these receptors is a woman aged 45-59 years in a cohort sampled during active COVID-19. Each CDR3 is given with its conserved first and last residue. A D gene is named only where the DNA matches it firmly. Clone size appears in some rows only: once, few, many, or a class for an expanded clone.

>NA|NA|15|TRBV28|TRBJ1-4
TGTGCCAGCAGTCTGACAGGTGCAACTAATGAAAAACTGTTTTTT
CASSLTGATNEKLFF
>once|NA|12|TRBV28|TRBJ2-3
TGTGCCAGCATCGGACTGGCAGATACGCAGTATTTT
CASIGLADTQYF
>NA|TRBD2|16|TRBV3-1/TRBV3-2|TRBJ2-1
TGTGCCAGCAGCAAGGCTAGCGGGAGGGCCTCAAATGAGCAGTTCTTC
CASSKASGRASNEQFF
>NA|NA|12|TRBV28|TRBJ1-4
TGTGCCAGCAAACCCAGTAATGAAAAACTGTTTTTT
CASKPSNEKLFF
>NA|NA|14|TRBV5-4|TRBJ1-1
TGTGCCAGCAGCTTGGGCCTCCAGGGGACTGAAGCTTTCTTT
CASSLGLQGTEAFF
>NA|TRBD1|14|TRBV7-2|TRBJ1-2
TGTGCCAGCAGCCGCACCGGACAGGGTGGTGGCTACACCTTC
CASSRTGQGGGYTF
>few|NA|14|TRBV27|TRBJ1-5
TGTGCCAGCAGTTCCTTACAGGGATCCCAGCCCCAGCATTTT
CASSSLQGSQPQHF
>NA|NA|15|TRBV5-4|TRBJ2-7
TGTGCCAGCAGCTCAGGACAGACGTCGTTATACGAGCAGTACTTC
CASSSGQTSLYEQYF
>NA|NA|12|TRBV13|TRBJ2-1
TGTGCCAGCAGCTTAGGCTCCAATGAGCAGTTCTTC
CASSLGSNEQFF
>few|TRBD2|19|TRBV15|TRBJ2-2
TGTGCCACCAGATCGGGGTGGCTAGCGGGGAATTGGAACACCGGGGAGCTGTTTTTT
CATRSGWLAGNWNTGELFF
>NA|TRBD2|14|TRBV27|TRBJ2-7
TGTGCCACCTCTTTAGTCGCGGGAGTTAAAGAGCAGTACTTC
CATSLVAGVKEQYF
>NA|NA|12|TRBV7-9|TRBJ2-1
TGTGCCAGCAGCTTAGAGCGCAATGAGCAGTTCTTC
CASSLERNEQFF
>once|TRBD2|18|TRBV3-1/TRBV3-2|TRBJ2-1
TGTGCCAGCAGCCATGGACTAGCGGCGTTTATGGGGGCCACCGAGCAGTTCTTC
CASSHGLAAFMGATEQFF
>NA|NA|16|TRBV12-2|TRBJ2-1
TGTGCAAGTCGCTTACGGGTCCGGGGGTTAGGGAATGAGCAGTTCTTC
CASRLRVRGLGNEQFF
>NA|TRBD1|15|TRBV3-1/TRBV3-2|TRBJ2-7
TGTGCCAGCAGCCAAACTACAGGGGCTGCCTACGAGCAGTACTTC
CASSQTTGAAYEQYF
>NA|TRBD1|12|TRBV2|TRBJ1-2
TGTGCCAGCTGGACAGGGAATGGTGGCTACACCTTC
CASWTGNGGYTF
>NA|NA|14|TRBV5-1|TRBJ2-2
TGCGCCAGCAGCCCCGGACAGCCCGCCGAGGAGCTGTTTTTT
CASSPGQPAEELFF
>NA|NA|15|TRBV7-3|TRBJ2-5
TGTGCCAGCAGCCCTGGGAGGGCAGGGGTTGAGACCCAGTACTTC
CASSPGRAGVETQYF
>few|NA|15|TRBV27|TRBJ1-5
TGTGCCAGCAGCTCGGACAGATTCTCCCCAGAGCCCCAGCATTTT
CASSSDRFSPEPQHF
>once|NA|16|TRBV7-2|TRBJ2-1
TGTGCCAGCAGCTTAAATACACGTGGCAGCTACAATGAGCAGTTCTTC
CASSLNTRGSYNEQFF
>NA|TRBD2|14|TRBV5-1|TRBJ2-2
TGCGCCAGCAGCCCGTGGGAGGGGACCGGGGAGCTGTTTTTT
CASSPWEGTGELFF
>NA|NA|13|TRBV9|TRBJ2-7
TGTGCCAGCAGCGTGTCTAGCGACTACGAGCAGTACTTC
CASSVSSDYEQYF
>NA|TRBD2|15|TRBV28|TRBJ2-4
TGTGCCAGCAGTTTATGGGGGACGACTAGCCTTGTACAGTACTTC
CASSLWGTTSLVQYF
>NA|NA|12|TRBV12-3/TRBV12-4|TRBJ2-2
TGTGCCAATGCAGGGAACACCGGGGAGCTGTTTTTT
CANAGNTGELFF
>once|NA|14|TRBV7-9|TRBJ2-1
TGTGCCAGCAGCTTAACCGGGGCCTACAATGAGCAGTTCTTC
CASSLTGAYNEQFF
>NA|TRBD1|16|TRBV2|TRBJ2-7
TGTGCCAGCAGTAATACGGACAGGGACCTCAATATCGAGCAGTACTTC
CASSNTDRDLNIEQYF
>NA|NA|14|TRBV28|TRBJ2-3
TGTGCCAGCAGTTTCGACGGACTCAGAGATACGCAGTATTTT
CASSFDGLRDTQYF
>NA|NA|13|TRBV6-4|TRBJ1-1
TGTGCCAGCAGTGCGACAGTGAACACTGAAGCTTTCTTT
CASSATVNTEAFF
>NA|NA|13|TRBV27|TRBJ2-1
TGTGCCAGCAGTTCCCCACTACTACTCGGGCAGTTCTTC
CASSSPLLLGQFF
>NA|NA|14|TRBV6-5|TRBJ2-1
TGTGCCAGCAGTTCTCGGACTGGAAACAATGAGCAGTTCTTC
CASSSRTGNNEQFF
>NA|NA|14|TRBV19|TRBJ2-6
TGTGCCAGTAGTATTCTCTCTGGGGCCAACGTCCTGACTTTC
CASSILSGANVLTF
>once|NA|14|TRBV5-1|TRBJ1-2
TGCGCCAGCAGGTCTAACTATGGTGGGGGCCTCTACACCTTC
CASRSNYGGGLYTF
>NA|NA|14|TRBV28|TRBJ1-1
TGTGCCAGCAGTTTGGGGTTAGGGGCGACTGAAGCTTTCTTT
CASSLGLGATEAFF
>NA|NA|14|TRBV7-3|TRBJ2-5
TGTGCCAGCAGCTTAAATGAGGACGGGGGGACCCAGTACTTC
CASSLNEDGGTQYF
>NA|NA|15|TRBV18|TRBJ2-2
TGTGCCAGCTCACCACGGGACATAAACACCGGGGAGCTGTTTTTT
CASSPRDINTGELFF
>NA|NA|14|TRBV11-2|TRBJ2-2
TGTGCCAGCGAAAAGGGACAGAACACCGGGGAGCTGTTTTTT
CASEKGQNTGELFF
>NA|NA|15|TRBV7-2|TRBJ2-1
TGTGCCAGCAGCCCCCCGGGGAAGGCTTACAATGAGCAGTTCTTC
CASSPPGKAYNEQFF
>once|TRBD1|17|TRBV27|TRBJ1-3
TGTGCCAGCAGTCCGGGACAGGGTCGGGGCTCTGGAAACACCATATATTTT
CASSPGQGRGSGNTIYF
>NA|TRBD2|18|TRBV4-1|TRBJ2-3
TGCGCCAGCAGCCACCCTATACCACAGCGGGAGGCGGAAGATACGCAGTATTTT
CASSHPIPQREAEDTQYF
>NA|TRBD2|13|TRBV29-1|TRBJ2-5
TGCAGCGTTGATCTAGCGGGAGAAGAGACCCAGTACTTC
CSVDLAGEETQYF
>NA|TRBD1|14|TRBV2|TRBJ2-1
TGTGCCAGCAATGACAGGGTATCCTACAATGAGCAGTTCTTC
CASNDRVSYNEQFF